These 21 T cell receptor beta chains were all obtained from the same sample, sequenced in a study of T cell changes during pregnancy in multiple sclerosis (dated by TCRdb to 2018 to 2020). The receptor library was made with the immunoSEQ multiplex PCR assay. TCRdb stores this immuneACCESS table with in-frame sequences only. Part of the clones is absent; in the studies checked, under half of the shortfall reflects unresolved V genes, and no reason is known for the rest. The table for this sample lists more than 70,000 clones; around 93% of them were counted only once. The ten largest clones represent around 0.93% of the sample. The material sequenced was peripheral blood, taken before pregnancy. The origin of the receptors is a female donor with multiple sclerosis, enrolled in a pregnancy study.

The rearrangement links TRBV20-1 to TRBJ1-5; D gene unclear. The CDR3 contains 11 residues. CDR1 and CDR2 (germline): DFQATT, SNEGSKA (reference sequence). Trimming removed 3 bases from V and 7 bases from J, with 7 bases in between. The CDR3 spells CSASLEQPQHF. For the CDR3, the DNA is TGCAGTGCTAGTCTAGAACAGCCCCAGCATTTT.

This clone appeared a single time. The chain employs TRBV29-1 and TRBJ2-3; 7 nucleotides align to TRBD1. V dropped 5 bases and J dropped 4; count of bases not matched to a gene: 9. The CDR3 totals 14 residues. Germline CDR1 SQVTM, CDR2 ANQGSEA. The CDR3 nucleotides are TGCAGCGTTCGTCAGGGGGAGCTATCAGATACGCAGTATTTT. The encoded protein is CSVRQGELSDTQYF.

The chain couples TRBV5-1 to TRBJ2-2; D is possibly TRBD1 (6 bases). Between the trimmed V and J ends, which lost 2 bases and 0 bases, there was a span of 14 bases. The CDR3 is 17 amino acids. Germline V lookup: CDR1 SGHRS, CDR2 YFSETQ. This chain's CDR3 is CASSFPKDSPNTGELFF. CDR3 nucleotides: TGCGCCAGCAGCTTTCCCAAGGACAGTCCGAACACCGGGGAGCTGTTTTTT. Supplemented by reference TRBV5-1 and TRBJ2-2, the full variable domain reads KAGVTQTPRYLIKTRGQQVTLSCSPISGHRSVSWYQQTPGQGLQFLFEYFSETQRNKGNFPGRFSGRQFSNSRSEMNVSTLELGDSALYLCASSFPKDSPNTGELFFGEGSRLTVL.

The chain recombines TRBV11-1 with TRBJ2-7, with TRBD1 matching over 9 bases. The CDR3 is made up of 17 amino acids. In germline, CDR1 is SGHAT, CDR2 FQDESV (reference sequence). After removal of 2 bases from V and 0 bases from J, the junction contained 8 bases not matched to a gene. The CDR3 protein is CASSLISGTGSSYEQYF. The CDR3 DNA sequence: TGTGCCAGCAGCTTAATTAGTGGGACAGGGAGCTCCTACGAGCAGTACTTC.

J is TRBJ1-2 and V is TRBV6-5; the D gene is possibly TRBD1 (6 bases). This CDR3 comprises 16 residues. Trimming removed 4 bases at V and 2 bases at J, with 17 bases between. Germline CDR1 MNHEY, CDR2 SVGAGI. The CDR3 here is CASSWTRRGANYGYTF. CDR3 nucleotides: TGTGCCAGCAGTTGGACCCGACGGGGGGCCAACTATGGCTACACCTTC.

The V and J genes are TRBV19 and TRBJ2-7, with TRBD2 matching over 8 bases. The CDR3 length is 16 residues. Germline lookup yields CDR1 LNHDA and CDR2 SQIVND (reference sequence). The junction had 13 bases not matched to a gene; V was cut back by 8 bases and J by 1 base. CDR3 DNA sequence: TGTGCCAGTCAAAGTCGCGGGACTAGTTCATCCTACGAGCAGTACTTC. The encoded protein is CASQSRGTSSSYEQYF.

V usage is TRBV9 and J usage is TRBJ1-3, with TRBD1 as a possible D gene (5 bases). Germline CDR1 is SGDLS and CDR2 is YYNGEE. This CDR3 has 18 amino acids. Trimming took off 2 bases at V and 0 bases at J, with 18 bases between the two ends. The CDR3: CASSVETGTATSGNTIYF. CDR3 in DNA: TGTGCCAGCAGCGTGGAAACCGGGACTGCTACCTCTGGAAACACCATATATTTT.

V usage is TRBV2 and J usage is TRBJ2-4; possible D gene TRBD2, 5 bases. CDR1 SNHLY and CDR2 FYNNEI come from the germline V gene. V was trimmed by 4 bases and J by 3 bases, leaving 7 bases between them. The CDR3 runs 13 residues. The CDR3 sequence: CASSAGDKNIQYF. DNA of the CDR3: TGTGCCAGCAGTGCCGGGGACAAAAACATTCAGTACTTC. Drawing the rest from reference TRBV2 and TRBJ2-4, the complete variable domain is EPEVTQTPSHQVTQMGQEVILRCVPISNHLYFYWYRQILGQKVEFLVSFYNNEISEKSEIFDDQFSVERPDGSNFTLKIRSTKLEDSAMYFCASSAGDKNIQYFGAGTRLSVL.

The chain couples TRBV18 to TRBJ1-1; 9 nucleotides align to TRBD1. J lost 11 bases, V lost 6 bases, and 13 bases had no gene match. CDR1 and CDR2 from the germline V gene are KGHSH and LQKENI. The CDR3 is made up of 14 amino acids. The CDR3 is CASSPGTGSFEAFF. CDR3 bases: TGTGCCAGCTCGCCCGGGACAGGGAGTTTCGAGGCTTTCTTT.

This rearrangement joins TRBV12-5 to TRBJ1-4, with 7 nucleotides matching TRBD1. The trim removed 2 bases at V and 7 bases at J, leaving 4 bases unmatched. The CDR3 is 14 residues long. From germline, CDR1 is LGHNT and CDR2 FRNRAP. The DNA for the CDR3 is TGTGCTAGTGGTTTGACAGGGGCGGGTGAAAAACTGTTTTTT. This sequence encodes CASGLTGAGEKLFF.

The chain couples TRBV19 to TRBJ2-1; the match to TRBD2 covers 11 bases. CDR1 LNHDA and CDR2 SQIVND come from the germline V gene (reference sequence). V gave up 2 bases and J gave up 0 bases; unmatched junction bases: 12. The CDR3 is 20 amino acids. CDR3 DNA: TGTGCCAGTAGTATAAGGAGGGGACTAGCGGCTGGAAGCTCCTACAATGAGCAGTTCTTC. Translated: CASSIRRGLAAGSSYNEQFF. The variable domain in full, completed from reference TRBV19 and TRBJ2-1, reads DGGITQSPKYLFRKEGQNVTLSCEQNLNHDAMYWYRQDPGQGLRLIYYSQIVNDFQKGDIAEGYSVSREKKESFPLTVTSAQKNPTAFYLCASSIRRGLAAGSSYNEQFFGPGTRLTVL.

This chain connects TRBV27 to TRBJ1-5; unclear D gene. Between the trimmed V and J ends, which lost 3 bases and 6 bases, there was a span of 12 bases. Germline CDR1 and CDR2: MNHEY and SMNVEV (reference sequence). This CDR3 spans 14 amino acids. CDR3 bases: TGTGCCAGCAGTTTTAGTCGGGGAGCTCAGCCCCAGCATTTT. Translation gives CASSFSRGAQPQHF.

The gene calls are TRBV6-5 and TRBJ1-5, with D uncertain. This CDR3 has 14 residues. Germline lookup yields CDR1 MNHEY and CDR2 SVGAGI. The germline V and J ends were trimmed by 6 bases and 0 bases, with 9 bases remaining between them. As DNA, the CDR3 is TGTGCCAGCAGCCCCCTGGCTAGCAATCAGCCCCAGCATTTT. It is translated as CASSPLASNQPQHF.

This chain's CDR3 is CASSERGMETQYF. In DNA form, the CDR3 reads TGTGCCAGCAGTGAGCGGGGTATGGAGACCCAGTACTTC. The V call is TRBV2, the J call TRBJ2-5; the D gene is possibly TRBD2 (6 bases). CDR1 is SNHLY, CDR2 FYNNEI, per germline. V dropped 3 bases and J dropped 5 bases, with 10 bases sitting between them. This CDR3 is 13 amino acids long. Complete variable domain (other parts from reference TRBV2 and TRBJ2-5): EPEVTQTPSHQVTQMGQEVILRCVPISNHLYFYWYRQILGQKVEFLVSFYNNEISEKSEIFDDQFSVERPDGSNFTLKIRSTKLEDSAMYFCASSERGMETQYFGPGTRLLVL.

The chain recombines TRBV10-1 with TRBJ1-5; 9 bases align to TRBD1. Germline V gene data show CDR1 as WNHNN and CDR2 as SYGVQD (reference sequence). The CDR3 has 16 residues. Trimming took 11 bases from V and 1 from J; bases not matched to a gene: 12. CDR3 coding DNA: TGCGCCGACCACGGGGACAGGGTATACAGCAATCAGCCCCAGCATTTT. Translating gives CADHGDRVYSNQPQHF.

The chain links TRBV6-5 to TRBJ2-6; tentatively, D is TRBD1 (6 bases). V gave up 3 bases and J gave up 2 bases, with 8 bases separating them. This CDR3 region has 15 residues. From germline, CDR1 is MNHEY and CDR2 SVGAGI. DNA of the CDR3: TGTGCCAGCAGTTATGAGGGGGCTGGGGCCAACGTCCTGACTTTC. Translation: CASSYEGAGANVLTF.

The CDR3, as DNA: TGTGCCAGCGGAGGCGGGAGGGCCGGTGACGAGCAGTACTTC. Protein: CASGGGRAGDEQYF. The J gene is TRBJ2-7, the V gene TRBV2; 9 bases match TRBD2. The CDR3 has 14 amino acids. The germline gives CDR1 SNHLY, CDR2 FYNNEI. After removal of 8 bases from V and 5 bases from J, the junction contained 10 bases not matched to a gene.

The J gene is TRBJ1-6, the V gene TRBV2; 7 bases are a match to TRBD1. V lost 3 bases and J lost 13; bases outside the gene matches: 3. The CDR3 is 12 residues long. Germline V gene sequence: CDR1 SNHLY, CDR2 FYNNEI. CDR3 DNA sequence: TGTGCCAGCAGTGAGACAGGGTTCCCCCTCCACTTT. Its translation is CASSETGFPLHF.

The chain carries TRBV5-1 and TRBJ2-4; 7 nucleotides line up with TRBD2. Germline trimming cut 0 bases from V and 0 bases from J; bases unmatched to any gene: 15. This CDR3 spans 20 amino acids. Germline-derived CDR1 and CDR2 are SGHRS and YFSETQ. CDR3 coding DNA: TGCGCCAGCAGCTTGGGAACGGGAGGCGGGGGAACAATAGCCAAAAACATTCAGTACTTC. Protein product: CASSLGTGGGGTIAKNIQYF.

The chain is built from TRBV7-9 and TRBJ2-1; a possible D gene is TRBD2 (5 bases). This CDR3 has 16 amino acids. V was clipped by 2 bases and J by 0 bases, with 11 bases between them. Germline V gives CDR1 SEHNR, CDR2 FQNEAQ (reference sequence). CDR3 bases: TGTGCCAGCAGCTTAAGCGGTCTGAGCTCCTACAATGAGCAGTTCTTC. Protein product: CASSLSGLSSYNEQFF.

The CDR3 reads CASSPARLDYGYTF. The CDR3 coding sequence is TGTGCCAGCAGCCCGGCCAGGTTAGACTATGGCTACACCTTC. The rearrangement links TRBV7-9 to TRBJ1-2; no reliable D call. The CDR3 has 14 amino acids. Germline V CDR1 and CDR2: SEHNR, FQNEAQ (reference sequence). V gave up 5 bases and J gave up 3 bases, with 13 bases separating them.